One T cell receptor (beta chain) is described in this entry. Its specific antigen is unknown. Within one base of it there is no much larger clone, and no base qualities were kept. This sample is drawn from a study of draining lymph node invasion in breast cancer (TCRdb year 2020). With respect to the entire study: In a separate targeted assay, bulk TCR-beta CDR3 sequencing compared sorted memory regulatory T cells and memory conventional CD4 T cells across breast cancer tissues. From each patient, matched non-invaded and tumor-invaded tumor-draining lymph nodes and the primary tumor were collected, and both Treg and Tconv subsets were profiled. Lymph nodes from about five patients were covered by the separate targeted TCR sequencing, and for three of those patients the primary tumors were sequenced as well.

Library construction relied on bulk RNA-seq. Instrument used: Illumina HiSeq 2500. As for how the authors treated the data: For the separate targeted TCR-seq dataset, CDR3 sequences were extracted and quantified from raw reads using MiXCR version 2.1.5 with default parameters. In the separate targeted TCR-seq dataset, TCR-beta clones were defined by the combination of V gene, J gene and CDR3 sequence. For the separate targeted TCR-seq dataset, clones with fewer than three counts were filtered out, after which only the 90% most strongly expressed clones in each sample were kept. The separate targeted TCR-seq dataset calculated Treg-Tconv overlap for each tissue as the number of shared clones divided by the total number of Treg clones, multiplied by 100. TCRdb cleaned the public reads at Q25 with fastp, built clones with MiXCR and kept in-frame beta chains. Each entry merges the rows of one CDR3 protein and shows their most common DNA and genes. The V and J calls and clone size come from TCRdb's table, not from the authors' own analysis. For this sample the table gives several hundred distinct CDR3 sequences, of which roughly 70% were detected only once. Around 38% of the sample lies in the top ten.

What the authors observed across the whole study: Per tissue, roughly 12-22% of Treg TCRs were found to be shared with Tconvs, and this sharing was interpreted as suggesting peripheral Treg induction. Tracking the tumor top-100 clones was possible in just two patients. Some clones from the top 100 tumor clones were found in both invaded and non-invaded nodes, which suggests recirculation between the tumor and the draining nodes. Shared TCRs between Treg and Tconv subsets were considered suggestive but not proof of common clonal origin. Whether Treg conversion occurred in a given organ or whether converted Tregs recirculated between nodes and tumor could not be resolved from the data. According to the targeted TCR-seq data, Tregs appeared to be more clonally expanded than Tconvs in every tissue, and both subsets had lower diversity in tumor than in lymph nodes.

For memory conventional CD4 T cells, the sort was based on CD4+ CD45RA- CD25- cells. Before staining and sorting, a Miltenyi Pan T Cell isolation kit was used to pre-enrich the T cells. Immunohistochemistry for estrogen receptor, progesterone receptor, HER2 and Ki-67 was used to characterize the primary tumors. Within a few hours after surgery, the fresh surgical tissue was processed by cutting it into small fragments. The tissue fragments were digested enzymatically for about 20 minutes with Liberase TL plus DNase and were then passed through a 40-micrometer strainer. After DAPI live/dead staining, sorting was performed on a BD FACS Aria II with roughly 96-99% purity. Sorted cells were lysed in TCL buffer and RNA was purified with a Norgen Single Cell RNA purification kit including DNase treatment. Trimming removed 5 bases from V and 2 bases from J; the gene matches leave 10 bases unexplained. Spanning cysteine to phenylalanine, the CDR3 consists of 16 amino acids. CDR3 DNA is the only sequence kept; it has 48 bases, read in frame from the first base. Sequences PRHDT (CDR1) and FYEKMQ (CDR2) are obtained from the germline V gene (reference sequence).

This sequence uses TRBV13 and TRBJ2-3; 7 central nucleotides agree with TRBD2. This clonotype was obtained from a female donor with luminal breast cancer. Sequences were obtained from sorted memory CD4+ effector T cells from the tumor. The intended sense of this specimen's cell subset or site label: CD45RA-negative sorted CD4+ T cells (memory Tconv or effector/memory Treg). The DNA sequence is TGTGCCAGCAGCGAGGGGTCCGGGACTAACACAGATACGCAGTATTTT. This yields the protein CASSEGSGTNTDTQYF.